Each of the 24 T cell receptor beta chains below was sequenced from the same sample in a study of tumor-infiltrating lymphocytes in primary liver carcinoma. Constant-region priming of about 500 ng total RNA yielded TCR beta cDNA. ARM-PCR, slightly modified, supplied the TCR beta libraries through three nested multiplex PCR rounds. The two initial PCR rounds, roughly 11 cycles each, used TRBV1-TRBV30 forward and C-beta reverse primers. TCRdb re-analysed the multiplex PCR reads in MiXCR, keeping a single row per CDR3 protein. The sample lists over 35,000 distinct CDR3 sequences; 73% were seen once. For each extraction, RNA and DNA were obtained together from 20-30 mg of unsorted bulk tissue. Sequenced sample: liver tumor tissue from sampling region 2. Subset here: tumor region T2, inferior pole. These TCRs come from a man between 40 and 49 years old with primary liver carcinoma and hepatitis B virus infection.

This clonotype was detected only a few times. The junction does not match germline at one end; this may be a read error. The J gene is TRBJ2-3, the V gene TRBV6-5; 8 bases match TRBD2. From germline, CDR1 is MNHEY and CDR2 SVGAGI. This CDR3 comprises 15 residues. In DNA form, the CDR3 reads TGTGCCAACAACCCAGGAGTAGCGGGAACAGATACGCAGTGTTTT. This sequence encodes CANNPGVAGTDTQCF.

About this clonotype: One end of the junction varies from germline; a read error may be responsible. The chain uses TRBV5-1 and TRBJ2-2; 7 nucleotides line up with TRBD1. Germline-derived CDR1 and CDR2 are SGHRS and YFSETQ. CDR3 size: 15 residues. This CDR3 is CASSSPLRNTGEQFF. The DNA for the CDR3 is TGCGCCAGCAGCTCGCCTTTGCGAAACACAGGGGAGCAGTTTTTT. Using reference TRBV5-1 and TRBJ2-2 for the parts outside the CDR3, the full variable domain is KAGVTQTPRYLIKTRGQQVTLSCSPISGHRSVSWYQQTPGQGLQFLFEYFSETQRNKGNFPGRFSGRQFSNSRSEMNVSTLELGDSALYLCASSSPLRNTGEQFFGEGSRLTVL.

As for this clonotype: This clone may be a read error of a much larger clone one base away. The chain has TRBV9 and TRBJ1-6; perhaps TRBD1 as D (6 bases). The CDR3 is 17 amino acids. Looked up from germline, CDR1 is SGDLS and CDR2 is YYNGEE. The germline V and J ends were trimmed by 2 bases and 0 bases, with 12 bases remaining between them. CDR3 sequence reads: CASSVGAQSSYNSPLHF. Here the CDR3 DNA reads TGTGCCAGCAGCGTGGGGGCACAGAGCTCCTATAATTCACCCCTCCACTTT.

This clonotype was counted a single time. The conserved final phenylalanine or tryptophan is absent from the CDR3, which likely points to a read error. The chain recombines TRBV12-3 or TRBV12-4 with TRBJ2-7, with 7 bases matching TRBD2. The V gene end was trimmed by 7 bases and the J gene end by 6 bases; junction bases not matched to a gene: 18. The CDR3 is 16 amino acids. CDR3 amino acids: CASNSRTRRLYGEQYY. CDR3 sequence (DNA): TGTGCCAGCAATTCCAGGACTAGAAGACTATATGGCGAGCAGTACTAC.

This clonotype appeared a single time. At one of its ends the junction is not consistent with the germline gene, which may arise from a read error. This chain joins TRBV10-3 and TRBJ2-1, with D perhaps given as TRBD1 or TRBD2 (5 bases each). Germline loops: CDR1 ENHRY, CDR2 SYGVKD. This CDR3 comprises 12 residues. The CDR3 nucleotides are TGTGATACCGAAGGGGACCACAATGAGCATTTCTTC. Protein product: CDTEGDHNEHFF.

Turning to this clonotype: A read error may produce the germline difference seen at one junction end. This chain connects TRBV5-1 to TRBJ2-7; D not certain. Germline CDR1 is SGHRS and CDR2 is YFSETQ. CDR3 length: 14 amino acids. The CDR3 DNA reads as TGCGCCAGCAACCCGGATAGGGCCCCCTACGAGCAGAACTTC. Encoded protein: CASNPDRAPYEQNF.

On this clonotype itself: Its ends do not fully match the called genes, so a read error is possible. The rearrangement joins TRBV29-1 to TRBJ1-5, with TRBD1 as a possible D gene (6 bases). This CDR3 is 13 amino acids long. CDR1 and CDR2 (germline): SQVTM, ANQGSEA. CDR3 nucleotides: TGCGGCGTTGTCGGACAGATCAGTCAGCCCCAGCATTTC. Amino acids: CGVVGQISQPQHF.

The chain carries TRBV12-3 or TRBV12-4 and TRBJ2-5; no clear D gene. The germline V and J ends were trimmed by 6 bases and 5 bases, with 16 bases remaining between them. The CDR3 loop spans 14 amino acids. CDR3: CASRHDGFRETQYF. The CDR3 DNA sequence: TGTGCCAGCAGACATGACGGGTTTAGGGAGACCCAGTACTTC.

This clonotype occurred once. At one of its ends the junction is not consistent with the germline gene, which may arise from a read error. The V call is TRBV14, the J call TRBJ2-1, with 8 bases fitting TRBD2. CDR3 length equals 16 residues. In germline, CDR1 is SGHDN, CDR2 FVKESK. CDR3 bases: TGTGCCGGCAGTGCTGTAGCGGGAAGGGTAAACAATGAGCAGTTCTTC. This sequence encodes CAGSAVAGRVNNEQFF.

This clonotype has ten or more counts. CDR3 sequence reads: CASSGGGQEDTQYF. The CDR3 DNA is TGCGCCAGCAGTGGGGGAGGGCAGGAAGATACGCAGTATTTT. The chain links TRBV5-1 to TRBJ2-3; 7 positions agree with TRBD2. This CDR3 has 14 residues. V was pared by 5 bases and J by 5 bases, with 8 bases of the junction left unmatched. Germline CDR1 is SGHRS and CDR2 is YFSETQ.

Ten or more counts support this clonotype. The chain employs TRBV29-1 and TRBJ1-2; D uncertain. V lost 6 bases to trimming and J lost 1 base, with 9 bases between them. This CDR3 is 12 amino acids long. Germline lookup yields CDR1 SQVTM and CDR2 ANQGSEA. The chain's CDR3 is CSVVPVNYGYTF. Here the CDR3 DNA reads TGCAGCGTCGTACCTGTTAACTATGGCTACACCTTC.

A word on this clonotype: The junction does not match germline at one end; this may be a read error. The gene calls are TRBV6-6 and TRBJ2-5, with 9 bases that match TRBD2. Germline V lookup: CDR1 MNHNY, CDR2 SVGAGI (reference sequence). The CDR3 sequence is 15 residues long. In DNA form, the CDR3 reads TGTACCAGCACCGGACTAGCGAGAGGGAAAGAGACCCAGTACTTC. Amino acid sequence: CTSTGLARGKETQYF.

About this clonotype: Sequence at one end of the junction differs from germline and may be a read error. V is TRBV20-1 and J is TRBJ1-2; 7 bases match TRBD1. This CDR3 is 14 amino acids long. Germline CDR1 and CDR2: DFQATT and SNEGSKA (reference sequence). The CDR3 nucleotides are TGCAGTGCTAGCGAACCCAGACAGGGACATGGCTACATCTTC. This sequence encodes CSASEPRQGHGYIF.

V gene TRBV14 combines with J gene TRBJ2-1; D possibly uses TRBD1 or TRBD2 (5 bases each). The CDR3 length is 14 residues. V lost 1 base and J 13 bases, leaving 17 bases between the germline ends. Germline assignment: CDR1 SGHDN and CDR2 FVKESK. As DNA, the CDR3 is TGTGCCAGCAGCCAAGGAAGGGTGTCGAGGGGACAGTTCTTC. The encoded protein is CASSQGRVSRGQFF.

On this clonotype: With a much larger clone just one base away, this may be a read error. This sequence joins TRBV28 and TRBJ2-3, with 11 bases that match TRBD2. The CDR3 spans 16 residues. Germline lookup yields CDR1 MDHEN and CDR2 SYDVKM. This CDR3 is CTSSTSTSGNTDTQYF. In DNA, the CDR3 is TGTACCAGCAGTACCTCGACTAGCGGGAACACAGATACGCAGTATTTT.

For this clonotype: The junction differs from germline at one of its ends, possibly a read error. The rearrangement joins TRBV29-1 to TRBJ2-2, with D perhaps given as TRBD1 or TRBD2 (5 bases each). This CDR3 spans 11 amino acids. CDR1 is SQVTM and CDR2 is ANQGSEA in the germline V gene. In nucleotides, the CDR3 is TGCAGCATTGGACTCACCAGGGAGCTGTCTTTT. This encodes CSIGLTRELSF.

This clonotype was recorded a few times. The chain joins TRBV7-2 to TRBJ1-3; D remains ambiguous. The CDR3 is 15 residues long. Germline V gene data show CDR1 as SGHTA and CDR2 as FQGNSA. V lost 5 bases to trimming and J lost 2 bases, with 13 bases between them. The chain's CDR3 is CASSPRASPGNTIYF. In DNA form, the CDR3 reads TGTGCCAGCAGCCCAAGGGCCAGCCCTGGAAACACCATATATTTT.

This clonotype occurred many times. This chain uses TRBV12-3 or TRBV12-4 with TRBJ2-2; TRBD1 agrees at 9 bases. V trimming: 6 bases; J trimming: 7 bases; junction bases outside the gene matches: 12. There are 16 residues in the CDR3. The CDR3 region is CASSLGTGRLFGELFF. CDR3 in DNA: TGTGCCAGCAGCCTCGGGACAGGGAGGTTGTTCGGGGAGCTGTTTTTT.

Of note for this clonotype: A read error may produce the germline difference seen at one junction end. V and J are TRBV10-3 and TRBJ2-1; 8 bases match TRBD2. Germline V CDR1 and CDR2: ENHRY, SYGVKD. CDR3 length: 16 residues. The CDR3 is CAVTTWASGSYYEQFF. In nucleotides, the CDR3 is TGTGCCGTCACCACGTGGGCTAGCGGGTCCTACTATGAGCAGTTCTTC.

V usage is TRBV4-1 and J usage is TRBJ1-3; D remains unclear. CDR1 MGHRA and CDR2 YSYEKL come from the germline V gene. V shed 0 bases and J shed 0 bases, with 9 bases lying between them. CDR3 size: 16 residues. The CDR3 DNA follows: TGCGCCAGCAGCCAAGATTCCCCTCACTCTGGAAACACCATATATTTT. Its translation is CASSQDSPHSGNTIYF.

Details on this clonotype: The junction departs from the called germline gene at one end, perhaps through a read error. V and J are TRBV6-6 and TRBJ1-2; D remains ambiguous. The CDR3 loop spans 16 amino acids. The germline gives CDR1 MNHNY, CDR2 SVGAGI (reference sequence). The CDR3 DNA sequence: TGTACCAGCAGTAACTCGAGATGGCGGGCCCGGGATGGCTACACCTTC. Translating it yields CTSSNSRWRARDGYTF.

Regarding this clonotype: One end of the junction varies from germline; a read error may be responsible. The chain uses TRBV6-1 and TRBJ2-1; D is undetermined. Per the germline V gene, CDR1 is MNHNS and CDR2 is SASEGT. The CDR3 consists of 11 residues. CDR3: CASTEWSEQSF. In DNA form, the CDR3 reads TGTGCCAGTACGGAGTGGAGTGAGCAGTCCTTC.

In regard to this clonotype: Compared with germline, one end of the junction differs, possibly owing to a read error. The V call is TRBV11-1, the J call TRBJ2-1; the D gene could be TRBD1 or TRBD2 (5 bases each). This CDR3 has 15 residues. Germline V gene sequence: CDR1 SGHAT, CDR2 FQDESV (reference sequence). The CDR3 region has the DNA TGTGTCAGCAGCTTCCAGGGACCGCTGGACAATGAACAGTCCTTC. Its translation: CVSSFQGPLDNEQSF.

The rearrangement uses TRBV12-3 or TRBV12-4 and TRBJ2-5, with no clear D. The germline V and J ends were trimmed by 5 bases and 5 bases, with 9 bases remaining between them. This CDR3 contains 12 residues. CDR3 region: CASSLTRETQYF. CDR3 bases: TGTGCCAGCAGTCTGACGCGGGAGACCCAGTACTTC.